The 24 T cell receptor beta chains below all came from one sample that was sequenced in a study of T-cell memory formation after mild COVID-19. A single record per CDR3 protein comes from TCRdb applying MiXCR to the 5' RACE reads. In the table there are roughly 150,000 distinct CDR3 sequences, around 15% of which are singletons. Sequenced: PBMCs or a T cell subset sorted from them (not recorded which). Receptor source: an adult woman who had mild COVID-19 (a few samples of this study predate the infection). Cell type and time point are not known.

This chain links TRBV12-3 or TRBV12-4 with TRBJ2-2; D possibly corresponds to TRBD1 (6 bases). The CDR3 has 14 amino acids. Trimming stripped 7 bases from V and 4 bases from J, with 13 bases between. The DNA of the CDR3 is TGTGCCAGCACCTGGGCAGGGGCCACCGGGGAGCTGTTTTTT. This sequence encodes CASTWAGATGELFF.

This clonotype has more than one count but fewer than ten. This chain uses TRBV6-1 with TRBJ2-7; tentatively, D is TRBD1 or TRBD2 (6 bases each). CDR3 length equals 16 residues. CDR1 and CDR2 (germline): MNHNS, SASEGT. Trimming took off 1 base at V and 4 bases at J, with 17 bases between the two ends. DNA for the CDR3: TGTGCCAGCAGTGAAGGTCTCTTCGGGGGCCCTTACGAGCAGTACTTC. It is translated as CASSEGLFGGPYEQYF.

The chain is built from TRBV20-1 and TRBJ2-2; D is unclear. This CDR3 region has 13 residues. Looked up from germline, CDR1 is DFQATT and CDR2 is SNEGSKA (reference sequence). Trimming took off 6 bases at V and 0 bases at J, with 8 bases between the two ends. The CDR3 nucleotides read TGCAGTGCAAGGGCCGCGAACACCGGGGAGCTGTTTTTT. Amino acid sequence: CSARAANTGELFF.

The chain links TRBV12-3 or TRBV12-4 to TRBJ2-5; 7 bases line up with TRBD2. The CDR3 has 16 amino acids. V was pared by 2 bases and J by 2 bases, with 8 bases of the junction left unmatched. CDR3 sequence reads: CASSLLPAGEQETQYF. In DNA, the CDR3 is TGTGCCAGCAGTTTACTCCCGGCGGGGGAACAAGAGACCCAGTACTTC.

This clonotype came up a few times. The CDR3 reads CASSSPSGGTGELFF. Written as DNA, the CDR3 is TGTGCCAGCAGCTCCCCTAGCGGGGGGACTGGGGAGCTGTTTTTT. The J gene is TRBJ2-2, the V gene TRBV11-2; TRBD2 agrees at 11 bases. In germline, CDR1 is SGHAT, CDR2 FQNNGV. This CDR3 has 15 amino acids. V lost 4 bases and J lost 8; bases outside the gene matches: 6.

This clonotype was seen a few times. The rearrangement uses TRBV7-9 and TRBJ1-3; D is unresolved. The V end was cut by 1 base, the J end by 7 bases, with 8 bases between. The CDR3 has 13 residues. Looked up from germline, CDR1 is SEHNR and CDR2 is FQNEAQ (reference sequence). The CDR3 sequence: CASSLVGENTIYF. The CDR3 DNA reads as TGTGCCAGCAGCTTAGTGGGTGAGAACACCATATATTTT.

Only a few counts were recorded for this clonotype. This chain links TRBV12-3 or TRBV12-4 with TRBJ2-1; TRBD2 matches at 7 bases. V shed 8 bases, J shed 6 bases, and the junction held 10 bases outside the gene matches. The CDR3 is 14 residues long. The CDR3 loop is CASGSGGRANEQFF. In DNA, the CDR3 is TGTGCCAGCGGTTCGGGCGGGAGAGCCAATGAGCAGTTCTTC.

This clonotype was detected a few times. Mismatch with germline at one junction end may stem from a read error. The V and J genes are TRBV9 and TRBJ2-1; TRBD2 matches at 7 bases. From germline, CDR1 is SGDLS and CDR2 YYNGEE. This CDR3 has 14 amino acids. The CDR3 nucleotides are TGTGCCAGCACCGTAGCTAGCGGCCACAATGAGCAGTTCTTC. Translating gives CASTVASGHNEQFF.

This chain uses TRBV7-9 with TRBJ2-3, with 9 bases identical to TRBD2. Germline V gene data show CDR1 as SEHNR and CDR2 as FQNEAQ (reference sequence). V dropped 0 bases and J dropped 7; count of bases not matched to a gene: 5. The CDR3 covers 15 residues. CDR3: CASSLADSGSYTQYF. The DNA of the CDR3 is TGTGCCAGCAGCTTAGCGGATAGCGGGAGTTATACGCAGTATTTT.

This clonotype was counted between two and nine times. The J gene is TRBJ2-7, the V gene TRBV11-2; 9 nucleotides agree with TRBD2. The CDR3 extends over 15 amino acids. Germline trimming cut 5 bases from V and 3 bases from J; bases unmatched to any gene: 8. Per the germline V gene, CDR1 is SGHAT and CDR2 is FQNNGV. The CDR3 DNA follows: TGTGCCAGCAGCCCCTGGACTAGCGATTACTACGAGCAGTACTTC. It encodes CASSPWTSDYYEQYF.

The CDR3 spells CASSGTGVIRGQETQYF. The CDR3 bases are TGTGCCAGCAGCGGGACAGGGGTTATCCGTGGACAAGAGACCCAGTACTTC. The V and J genes are TRBV12-3 or TRBV12-4 and TRBJ2-5, with 10 bases identical to TRBD1. With 6 bases clipped from V and 2 bases from J, the junction kept 12 bases outside the gene matches. This CDR3 is 17 amino acids long.

This sequence joins TRBV29-1 and TRBJ1-6; D might be TRBD1 (6 bases). The CDR3 length is 14 residues. CDR1 is SQVTM, CDR2 ANQGSEA, per germline. V was pared by 4 bases and J by 10 bases, with 17 bases between. This CDR3 reads CSVVFGGRESPLHF. The CDR3 DNA sequence: TGCAGCGTTGTGTTCGGGGGGCGCGAATCACCCCTCCACTTT.

In its sample, this clonotype was seen a few times. CDR3 nucleotides: TGCGCCAGCAGCCAAGATTTACAGGGGGGGAGGGAGACCCAGTACTTC. It translates to CASSQDLQGGRETQYF. This chain links TRBV4-3 with TRBJ2-5, with D perhaps TRBD1 (8 bases). Trimming took off 0 bases at V and 5 bases at J, with 16 bases between the two ends. CDR1 and CDR2 (germline): LGHNA, YSLEER. The CDR3 has 16 residues.

DNA for the CDR3: TGTGCCAGCAGTTTGCGGCCCAACTATGGCTACACCTTC. Translating it yields CASSLRPNYGYTF. The chain recombines TRBV12-3 or TRBV12-4 with TRBJ1-2; D not certain. V lost 3 bases, J lost 2 bases, and 7 bases lay in between. This CDR3 has 13 amino acids.

A few counts support this clonotype. The V call is TRBV5-6, the J call TRBJ2-5; tentatively, D is TRBD1 or TRBD2 (5 bases each). The CDR3 contains 15 residues. Trimming cost V 3 bases and J 1 base, with 13 bases left between them. Germline CDR1 SGHDT, CDR2 YYEEEE. The CDR3 protein is CASSSPGAPQETQYF. The CDR3 DNA reads as TGTGCCAGCAGCTCGCCCGGGGCCCCCCAAGAGACCCAGTACTTC.

The J gene is TRBJ1-1, the V gene TRBV2, with 7 bases aligning to TRBD1. Germline V gene sequence: CDR1 SNHLY, CDR2 FYNNEI. This CDR3 comprises 15 residues. V lost 5 bases to trimming and J lost 0 bases; unmatched junction nucleotides: 6. For the CDR3, the DNA is TGTGCCAGCAGTAACCGACAGGGCTTGAACACTGAAGCTTTCTTT. Its protein product is CASSNRQGLNTEAFF.

V gene TRBV11-1 combines with J gene TRBJ2-2; D gene unclear. With 5 bases removed from V and 1 base from J, the gap between germline ends came to 11 bases. This CDR3 comprises 15 residues. Germline CDR1 is SGHAT and CDR2 is FQDESV (reference sequence). The CDR3 reads CASSPLAENTGELFF. The DNA of the CDR3 is TGTGCCAGCAGCCCTTTGGCGGAGAACACCGGGGAGCTGTTTTTT.

This clonotype was observed a few times. The V call is TRBV7-6, the J call TRBJ2-5; D is uncertain. Germline V gene sequence: CDR1 SGHVS, CDR2 FNYEAQ. The CDR3 is 12 residues long. Trimming shortened V by 5 bases and J by 5 bases, and 9 bases separated the two germline ends. CDR3 nucleotides: TGTGCCAGCAGCCCGGGTATGGAGACCCAGTACTTC. Translating gives CASSPGMETQYF. The whole variable domain, filled in from reference TRBV7-6 and TRBJ2-5, reads GAGVSQSPRYKVTKRGQDVALRCDPISGHVSLYWYRQALGQGPEFLTYFNYEAQQDKSGLPNDRFSAERPEGSISTLTIQRTEQRDSAMYRCASSPGMETQYFGPGTRLLVL.

This chain connects TRBV4-1 to TRBJ2-1; 10 nucleotides agree with TRBD2. The V gene's germline CDR1 is MGHRA and CDR2 YSYEKL. This CDR3 has 16 residues. Germline trimming cut 2 bases from V and 7 bases from J; bases unmatched to any gene: 8. DNA of the CDR3: TGCGCCAGCAGCCAATCCGCTAGCGGGAGTTCGAATGAGCAGTTCTTC. It specifies CASSQSASGSSNEQFF.

This chain links TRBV30 with TRBJ1-5; tentatively, D is TRBD1 (6 bases). CDR1 and CDR2 (germline): GTSNPN, SVGIG (reference sequence). V was clipped by 1 base and J by 4 bases, with 8 bases between them. The CDR3 runs to 13 residues. CDR3 nucleotide sequence: TGTGCCTGGAGTGCAGGGGAAAATCAGCCCCAGCATTTT. The encoded protein is CAWSAGENQPQHF.

The chain links TRBV14 to TRBJ2-7; possibly TRBD1 for D (6 bases). V gave up 1 base and J gave up 3 bases, with 13 bases separating them. The CDR3 runs to 15 residues. Germline-derived CDR1 and CDR2 are SGHDN and FVKESK. The CDR3 nucleotides are TGTGCCAGCAGCCAAGTCCGGGGCAGGGGCTACGAGCAGTACTTC. Protein sequence: CASSQVRGRGYEQYF.

The chain joins TRBV27 to TRBJ2-7; D gene ambiguous. This CDR3 spans 17 amino acids. Germline assignment: CDR1 MNHEY and CDR2 SMNVEV (reference sequence). V was trimmed by 0 bases and J by 6 bases, leaving 21 bases between them. The CDR3 DNA is TGTGCCAGCAGTTTATCCCAGTTACAGATTCCATCCGTCGAGCAGTACTTC. Its translation: CASSLSQLQIPSVEQYF.

The chain joins TRBV7-2 to TRBJ2-1, with D uncertain. V lost 1 base and J lost 9, with 13 bases in between. The CDR3 length is 14 residues. CDR1 and CDR2 (germline): SGHTA, FQGNSA. CDR3 protein: CASSLETLPSEQFF. The CDR3 DNA sequence: TGTGCCAGCAGCTTAGAAACTCTCCCCAGTGAGCAGTTCTTC.

The sample holds a few counts of this clonotype. The chain is built from TRBV4-1 and TRBJ1-1; D is perhaps TRBD1 (5 bases). Trimming shortened V by 8 bases and J by 5 bases, and 24 bases separated the two germline ends. The CDR3 spans 16 residues. Germline CDR1 MGHRA, CDR2 YSYEKL. CDR3 region: CASALDPGSGRTEAFF. DNA for the CDR3: TGCGCCAGCGCCCTAGACCCGGGCTCGGGGCGGACTGAAGCTTTCTTT.